The rows below give T cell receptor beta chains drawn from one sample of a study of cytomegalovirus exposure and HLA in healthy donors. Clones were sequenced by immunoSEQ multiplex PCR, and TCRdb holds only the in-frame ones, with some missing. Counted here are some 62,000 clones, around 87% occurring once; the ten biggest clones make up about 1.5%. Sequencing was done on a sample of PBMCs. The receptors were sampled from a man younger than 35 in good health and CMV-seronegative. Each CDR3 is given with its conserved first and last residue. Fields, in order: J gene, V gene, clone size, D gene, CDR3 protein, CDR3 DNA. A D gene is named only where the DNA matches it firmly. Clone sizes are given selectively: once, few, many, or a class where the clone is expanded.

TRBJ1-2	TRBV12-5	-	TRBD1	CASGLPNFPKGDRGNYGYTF	TGTGCTAGTGGTTTGCCCAACTTTCCCAAGGGGGACAGGGGCAACTATGGCTACACCTTC
TRBJ2-5	TRBV2	-	TRBD1	CASSGTGLTVETQYF	TGTGCCAGCAGTGGGACAGGGTTGACTGTAGAGACCCAGTACTTC
TRBJ1-5	TRBV7-2	-	TRBD1	CASSLGQGGPQHF	TGTGCCAGCAGCTTAGGGCAGGGGGGGCCCCAGCATTTT
TRBJ1-5	TRBV10-2	-	-	CASRLGGNQPQHF	TGCGCCAGCAGGTTAGGAGGCAATCAGCCCCAGCATTTT
TRBJ2-3	TRBV10-3	-	-	CAISGQENTQYF	TGTGCCATCAGTGGACAGGAGAATACGCAGTATTTT
TRBJ1-2	TRBV6-1	-	TRBD1	CASSVDRVGYGYTF	TGTGCCAGCAGTGTGGACAGGGTTGGCTATGGCTACACCTTC
TRBJ2-1	TRBV6-5	-	-	CASSFRDLYNEQFF	TGTGCCAGCAGTTTCCGGGACTTATACAATGAGCAGTTCTTC
TRBJ1-1	TRBV2	few	-	CASSDPSTEAFF	TGTGCCAGCAGTGACCCATCCACTGAAGCTTTCTTT
TRBJ2-7	TRBV7-8	few	TRBD1	CASSSPHQAGGLMQQYF	TGTGCCAGCAGCTCCCCTCACCAGGCAGGGGGCCTTATGCAGCAGTACTTC
TRBJ2-3	TRBV30	-	TRBD1	CAWDGTGVSDTQYF	TGTGCCTGGGACGGGACAGGGGTTTCAGATACGCAGTATTTT
TRBJ1-1	TRBV28	-	-	CASNQYTEAFF	TGTGCCAGCAACCAGTACACTGAAGCTTTCTTT
TRBJ2-3	TRBV5-1	-	-	CASSLMPGGTDTQYF	TGCGCCAGCAGCTTGATGCCGGGGGGCACAGATACGCAGTATTTT
TRBJ2-7	TRBV29-1	-	TRBD1	CSVERTGVGHEQYF	TGCAGCGTTGAAAGGACAGGGGTTGGCCACGAGCAGTACTTC
TRBJ1-6	TRBV6-4	-	TRBD1	CASSEGTGVYSPLHF	TGTGCCAGCAGTGAAGGGACAGGGGTTTATTCACCCCTCCACTTT
TRBJ1-1	TRBV28	-	TRBD1	CASSPPQGMNTEAFF	TGTGCCAGCAGTCCCCCACAGGGGATGAACACTGAAGCTTTCTTT
TRBJ2-1	TRBV5-6	-	-	CASSLGTPGEQFF	TGTGCCAGCAGCTTGGGGACCCCGGGGGAGCAGTTCTTC
TRBJ1-1	TRBV7-8	-	TRBD1	CASSLRTGGMNTEAFF	TGTGCCAGCAGCTTAAGGACAGGGGGCATGAACACTGAAGCTTTCTTT
TRBJ2-3	TRBV5-4	-	-	CASSKYGGLTSTDTQYF	TGTGCCAGCAGCAAGTATGGCGGGCTAACCTCCACAGATACGCAGTATTTT
TRBJ1-4	TRBV28	-	TRBD1	CASSLWDRAEKLFF	TGTGCCAGCAGTTTATGGGACAGGGCGGAAAAACTGTTTTTT